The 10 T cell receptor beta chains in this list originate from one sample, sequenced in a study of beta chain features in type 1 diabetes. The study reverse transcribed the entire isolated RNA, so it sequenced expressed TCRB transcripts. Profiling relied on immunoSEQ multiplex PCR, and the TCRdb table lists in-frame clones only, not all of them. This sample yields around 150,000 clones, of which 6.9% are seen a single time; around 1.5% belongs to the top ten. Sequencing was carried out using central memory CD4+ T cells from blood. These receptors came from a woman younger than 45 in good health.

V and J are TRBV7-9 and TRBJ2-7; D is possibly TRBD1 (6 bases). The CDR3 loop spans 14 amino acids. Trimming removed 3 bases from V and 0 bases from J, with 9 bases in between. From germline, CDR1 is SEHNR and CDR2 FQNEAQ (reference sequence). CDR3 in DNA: TGTGCCAGCAGCTTTGGACAGCCCTCCTACGAGCAGTACTTC. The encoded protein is CASSFGQPSYEQYF.

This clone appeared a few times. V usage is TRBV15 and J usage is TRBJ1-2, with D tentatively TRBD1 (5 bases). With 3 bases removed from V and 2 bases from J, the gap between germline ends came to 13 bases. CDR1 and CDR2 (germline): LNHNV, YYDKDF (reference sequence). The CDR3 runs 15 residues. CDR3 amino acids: CATSRGRGENYGYTF. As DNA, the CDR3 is TGTGCCACCAGCAGGGGACGGGGGGAGAACTATGGCTACACCTTC.

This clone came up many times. The DNA of the CDR3 is TGTGCCAGCAGCGTAGGTCAGGCCGAGACCCAGTACTTC. Protein sequence: CASSVGQAETQYF. The V gene is TRBV9, the J gene TRBJ2-5; D gene unclear. The CDR3 runs 13 residues. Germline V gives CDR1 SGDLS, CDR2 YYNGEE. Trimming shortened V by 0 bases and J by 5 bases, and 8 bases separated the two germline ends.

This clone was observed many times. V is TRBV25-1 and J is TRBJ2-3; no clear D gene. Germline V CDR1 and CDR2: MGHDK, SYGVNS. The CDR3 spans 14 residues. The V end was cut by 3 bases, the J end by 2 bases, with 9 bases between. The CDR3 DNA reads TGTGCCAGCAGTGACTTGGGCCACACAGATACGCAGTATTTT. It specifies CASSDLGHTDTQYF.

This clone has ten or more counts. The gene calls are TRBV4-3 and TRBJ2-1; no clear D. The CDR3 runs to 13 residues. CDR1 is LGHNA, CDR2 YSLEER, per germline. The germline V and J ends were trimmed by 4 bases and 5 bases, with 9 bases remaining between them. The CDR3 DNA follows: TGCGCCAGCAGCCGAACAGCTAACAATGAGCAGTTCTTC. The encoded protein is CASSRTANNEQFF.

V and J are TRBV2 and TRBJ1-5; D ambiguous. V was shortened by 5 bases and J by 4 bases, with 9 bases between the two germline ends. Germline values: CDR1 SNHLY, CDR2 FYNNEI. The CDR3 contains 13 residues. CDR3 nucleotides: TGTGCCAGCAGTTTAGCGGAAAATCAGCCCCAGCATTTT. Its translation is CASSLAENQPQHF.

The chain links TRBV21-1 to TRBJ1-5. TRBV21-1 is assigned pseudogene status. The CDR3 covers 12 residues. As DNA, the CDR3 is TGTGCCTGGGGGGATAGCAATCAGCCCCAGCATTTT. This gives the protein CAWGDSNQPQHF.

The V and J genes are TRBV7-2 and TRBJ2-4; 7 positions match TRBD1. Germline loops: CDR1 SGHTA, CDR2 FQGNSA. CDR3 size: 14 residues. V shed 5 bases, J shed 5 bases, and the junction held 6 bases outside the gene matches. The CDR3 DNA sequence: TGTGCCAGCAGCGGGACAGCAAGACAAAACATTCAGTACTTC. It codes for CASSGTARQNIQYF.

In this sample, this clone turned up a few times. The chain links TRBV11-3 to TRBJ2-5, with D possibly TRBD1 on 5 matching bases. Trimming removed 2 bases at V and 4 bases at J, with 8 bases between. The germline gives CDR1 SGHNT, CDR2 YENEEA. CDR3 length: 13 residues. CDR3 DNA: TGTGCCAGCAGCTTAATGGACACAGAGACCCAGTACTTC. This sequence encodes CASSLMDTETQYF.

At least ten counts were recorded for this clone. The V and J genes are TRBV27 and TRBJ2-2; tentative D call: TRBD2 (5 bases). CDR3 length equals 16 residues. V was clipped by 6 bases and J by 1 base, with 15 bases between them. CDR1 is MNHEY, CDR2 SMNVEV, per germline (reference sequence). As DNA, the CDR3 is TGTGCCAGCAGAAGAGACGGAGCGGTGAACACCGGGGAGCTGTTTTTT. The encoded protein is CASRRDGAVNTGELFF.